The clone carrying this T cell receptor beta chain showed up many times. Its antigen is still unknown. This record belongs to a study of early T cells in non-severe SARS-CoV-2 infection. Across the study: Chains from this unsorted whole-blood bulk RNA could not be paired. Broader study findings: Clonotype matching in VDJdb favored anti-spike CD8 responses and did not capture private and CD4 specificities.

Individual cDNA molecules carried attached unique molecular identifiers. TCRdb itself ran the 5' RACE reads through MiXCR, one entry per CDR3 protein. The data contain tens of thousands of distinct CDR3 sequences, around 7% of them seen just once; the ten biggest clones take up less than 3%. CDR1 and CDR2 from the germline V gene are SGHTA and FQGNSA. The CDR3 has 15 residues. The V and J ends lost 2 bases and 3 bases, in that order; junction bases with no gene match: 6. Material for sequencing was whole blood. This chain joins TRBV7-2 and TRBJ2-7, with TRBD1 matching 8 bases. The clonotype originates from an adult who was a healthcare worker with PCR-confirmed SARS-CoV-2 infection or an uninfected control (not recorded which). In nucleotides, the CDR3 is TGTGCCAGCAGCTTACCGGGACAGGTGCTCTACGAGCAGTACTTC. Its protein product is CASSLPGQVLYEQYF. Based on the CDR3 plus reference TRBV7-2 and TRBJ2-7, the full variable domain is GAGVSQSPSNKVTEKGKDVELRCDPISGHTALYWYRQSLGQGLEFLIYFQGNSAPDKSGLPSDRFSAERTGGSVSTLTIQRTQQEDSAVYLCASSLPGQVLYEQYFGPGTRLTVT.